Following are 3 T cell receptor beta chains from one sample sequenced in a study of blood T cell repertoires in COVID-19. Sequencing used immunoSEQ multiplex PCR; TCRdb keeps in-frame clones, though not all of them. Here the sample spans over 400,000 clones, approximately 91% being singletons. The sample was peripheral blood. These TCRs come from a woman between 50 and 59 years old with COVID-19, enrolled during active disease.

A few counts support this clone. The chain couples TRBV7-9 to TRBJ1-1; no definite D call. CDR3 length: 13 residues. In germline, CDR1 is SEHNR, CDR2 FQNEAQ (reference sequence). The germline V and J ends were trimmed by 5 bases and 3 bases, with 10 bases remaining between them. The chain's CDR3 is CASSRTRDTEAFF. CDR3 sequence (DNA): TGTGCCAGCAGCCGTACTAGGGACACTGAAGCTTTCTTT.

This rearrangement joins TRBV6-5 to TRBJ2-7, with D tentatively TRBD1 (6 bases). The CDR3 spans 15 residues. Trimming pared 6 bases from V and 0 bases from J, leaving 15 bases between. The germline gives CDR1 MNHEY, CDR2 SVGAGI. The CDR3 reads CASSQTGLSSYEQYF. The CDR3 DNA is TGTGCCAGCAGCCAGACAGGTCTCAGCTCCTACGAGCAGTACTTC.

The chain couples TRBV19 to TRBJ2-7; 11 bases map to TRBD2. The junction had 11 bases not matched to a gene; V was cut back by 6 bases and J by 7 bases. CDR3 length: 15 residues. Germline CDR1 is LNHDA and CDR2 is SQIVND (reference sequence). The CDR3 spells CASSFSRGTSGEQYF. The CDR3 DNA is TGTGCCAGTAGCTTCTCTCGCGGGACTAGCGGAGAGCAGTACTTC.